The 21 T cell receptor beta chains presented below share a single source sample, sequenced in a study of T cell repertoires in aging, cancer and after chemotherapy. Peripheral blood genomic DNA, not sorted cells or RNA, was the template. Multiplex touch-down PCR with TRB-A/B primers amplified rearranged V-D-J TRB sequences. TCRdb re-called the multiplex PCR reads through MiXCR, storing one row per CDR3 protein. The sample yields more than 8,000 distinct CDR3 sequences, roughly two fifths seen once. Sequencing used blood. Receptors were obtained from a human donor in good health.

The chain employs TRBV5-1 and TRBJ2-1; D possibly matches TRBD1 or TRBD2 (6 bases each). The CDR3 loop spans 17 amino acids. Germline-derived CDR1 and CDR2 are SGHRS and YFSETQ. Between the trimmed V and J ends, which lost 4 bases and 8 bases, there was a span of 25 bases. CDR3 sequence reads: CASSPTRGRVGSDEQFF. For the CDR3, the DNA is TGCGCCAGCAGCCCGACTCGGGGGCGGGTTGGGTCTGATGAGCAGTTCTTC.

CDR3 DNA: TGTGCCAGCAGTTTAGCGGGGGTTGAAAAACTGTTTTTT. It specifies CASSLAGVEKLFF. The chain carries TRBV12-3 or TRBV12-4 and TRBJ1-4; D possibly corresponds to TRBD1 (5 bases). The ends were cut back, 0 bases at V and 7 bases at J, with 6 bases in the middle. The CDR3 sequence is 13 residues long.

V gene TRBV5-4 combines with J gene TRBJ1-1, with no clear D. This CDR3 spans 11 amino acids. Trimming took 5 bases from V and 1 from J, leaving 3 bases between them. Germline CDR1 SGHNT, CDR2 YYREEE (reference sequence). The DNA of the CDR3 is TGTGCCAGCAGTGAGAACACTGAAGCTTTCTTT. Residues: CASSENTEAFF.

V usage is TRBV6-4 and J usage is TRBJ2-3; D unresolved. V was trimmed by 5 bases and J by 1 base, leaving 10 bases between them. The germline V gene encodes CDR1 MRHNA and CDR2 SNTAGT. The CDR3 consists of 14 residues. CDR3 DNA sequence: TGTGCCAGCAGTTACGGGTTCGGCACAGATACGCAGTATTTT. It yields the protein CASSYGFGTDTQYF.

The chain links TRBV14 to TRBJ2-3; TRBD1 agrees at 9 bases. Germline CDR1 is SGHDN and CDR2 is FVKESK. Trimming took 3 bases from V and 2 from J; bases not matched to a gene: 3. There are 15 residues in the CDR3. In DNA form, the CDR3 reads TGTGCCAGCAGCCAGAGGACAGGGGTCACAGATACGCAGTATTTT. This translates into CASSQRTGVTDTQYF.

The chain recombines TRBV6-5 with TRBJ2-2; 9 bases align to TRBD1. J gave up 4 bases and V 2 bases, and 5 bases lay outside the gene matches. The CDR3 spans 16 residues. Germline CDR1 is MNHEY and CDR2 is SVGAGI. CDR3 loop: CASSYPGQGPTGELFF. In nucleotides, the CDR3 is TGTGCCAGCAGTTACCCGGGACAGGGTCCCACCGGGGAGCTGTTTTTT.

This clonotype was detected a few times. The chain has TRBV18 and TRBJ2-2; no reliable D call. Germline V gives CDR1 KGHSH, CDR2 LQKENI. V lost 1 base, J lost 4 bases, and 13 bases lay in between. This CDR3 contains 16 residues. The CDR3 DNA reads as TGTGCCAGCTCACCACTGAGCTCCGAACTCACCGGGGAGCTGTTTTTT. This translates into CASSPLSSELTGELFF.

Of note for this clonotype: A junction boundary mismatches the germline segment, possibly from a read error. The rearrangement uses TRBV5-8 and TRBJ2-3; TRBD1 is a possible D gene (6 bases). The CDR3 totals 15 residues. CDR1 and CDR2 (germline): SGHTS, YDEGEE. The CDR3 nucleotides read TGCGCCAGCAGCTTGGCCCAGGGGCCCACAGATACGCAGTATTTT. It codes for CASSLAQGPTDTQYF.

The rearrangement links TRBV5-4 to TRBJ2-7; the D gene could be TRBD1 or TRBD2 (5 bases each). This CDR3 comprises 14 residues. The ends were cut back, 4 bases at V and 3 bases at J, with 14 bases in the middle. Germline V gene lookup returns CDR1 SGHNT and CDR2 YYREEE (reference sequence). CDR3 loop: CASSPGTVGYEQYF. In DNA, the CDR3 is TGTGCCAGCAGCCCTGGGACGGTCGGCTACGAGCAGTACTTC.

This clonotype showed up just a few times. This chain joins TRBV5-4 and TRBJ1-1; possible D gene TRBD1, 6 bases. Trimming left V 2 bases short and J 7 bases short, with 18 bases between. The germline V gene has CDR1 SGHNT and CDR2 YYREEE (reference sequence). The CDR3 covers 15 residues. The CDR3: CASSFPDTGLNEAFF. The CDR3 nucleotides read TGTGCCAGCAGCTTCCCCGACACAGGGCTGAATGAAGCTTTCTTT. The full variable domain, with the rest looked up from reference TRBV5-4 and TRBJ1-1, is ETGVTQSPTHLIKTRGQQVTLRCSSQSGHNTVSWYQQALGQGPQFIFQYYREEENGRGNFPPRFSGLQFPNYSSELNVNALELDDSALYLCASSFPDTGLNEAFFGQGTRLTVV.

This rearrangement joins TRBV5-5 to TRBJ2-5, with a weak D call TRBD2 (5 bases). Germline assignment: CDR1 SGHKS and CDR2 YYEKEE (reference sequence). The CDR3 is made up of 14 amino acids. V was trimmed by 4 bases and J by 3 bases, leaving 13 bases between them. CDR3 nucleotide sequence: TGTGCCAGCAGCCCGATGGATAGCGAAGAGACCCAGTACTTC. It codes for CASSPMDSEETQYF.

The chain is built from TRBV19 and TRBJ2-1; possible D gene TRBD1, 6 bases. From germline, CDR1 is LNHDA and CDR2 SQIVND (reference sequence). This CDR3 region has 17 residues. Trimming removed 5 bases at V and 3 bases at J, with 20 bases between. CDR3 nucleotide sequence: TGTGCCAGTAGTGTACTCCGGGACACCTTCTACTACAATGAGCAGTTCTTC. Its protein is CASSVLRDTFYYNEQFF.

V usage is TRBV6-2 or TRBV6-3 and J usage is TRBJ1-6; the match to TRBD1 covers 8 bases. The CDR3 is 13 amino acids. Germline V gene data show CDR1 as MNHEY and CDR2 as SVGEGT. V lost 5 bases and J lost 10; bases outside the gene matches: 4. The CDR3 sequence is CASSGDRHSPLHF. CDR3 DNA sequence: TGTGCCAGCAGTGGGGACAGGCACTCACCCCTCCACTTT.

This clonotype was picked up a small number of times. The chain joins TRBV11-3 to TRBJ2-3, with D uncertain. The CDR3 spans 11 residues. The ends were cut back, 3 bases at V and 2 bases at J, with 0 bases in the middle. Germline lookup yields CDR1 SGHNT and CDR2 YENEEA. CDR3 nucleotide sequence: TGTGCCAGCAGCTTCACAGATACGCAGTATTTT. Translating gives CASSFTDTQYF.

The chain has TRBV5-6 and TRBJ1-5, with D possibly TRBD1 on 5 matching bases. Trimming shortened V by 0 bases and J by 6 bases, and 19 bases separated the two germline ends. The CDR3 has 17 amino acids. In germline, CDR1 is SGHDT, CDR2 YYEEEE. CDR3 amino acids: CASSLGPLGGAGQPQHF. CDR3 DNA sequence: TGTGCCAGCAGCTTGGGACCTCTCGGGGGAGCGGGTCAGCCCCAGCATTTT.

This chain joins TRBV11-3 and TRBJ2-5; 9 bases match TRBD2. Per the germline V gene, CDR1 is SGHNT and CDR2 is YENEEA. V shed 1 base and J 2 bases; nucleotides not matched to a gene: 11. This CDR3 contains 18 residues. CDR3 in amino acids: CASSLVGHSGGTQETQYF. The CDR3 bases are TGTGCCAGCAGCTTAGTGGGTCATAGCGGGGGAACACAAGAGACCCAGTACTTC. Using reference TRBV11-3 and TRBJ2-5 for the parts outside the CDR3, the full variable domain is EAGVVQSPRYKIIEKKQPVAFWCNPISGHNTLYWYLQNLGQGPELLIRYENEEAVDDSQLPKDRFSAERLKGVDSTLKIQPAELGDSAVYLCASSLVGHSGGTQETQYFGPGTRLLVL.

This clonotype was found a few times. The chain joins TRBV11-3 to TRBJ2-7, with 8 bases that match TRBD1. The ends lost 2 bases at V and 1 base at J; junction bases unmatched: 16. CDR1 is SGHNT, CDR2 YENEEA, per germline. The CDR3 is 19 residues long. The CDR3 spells CASSLRGSIGTGGSYEQYF. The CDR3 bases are TGTGCCAGCAGCTTAAGGGGGAGTATAGGGACAGGAGGGTCCTACGAGCAGTACTTC. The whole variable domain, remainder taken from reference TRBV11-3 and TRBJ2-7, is EAGVVQSPRYKIIEKKQPVAFWCNPISGHNTLYWYLQNLGQGPELLIRYENEEAVDDSQLPKDRFSAERLKGVDSTLKIQPAELGDSAVYLCASSLRGSIGTGGSYEQYFGPGTRLTVT.

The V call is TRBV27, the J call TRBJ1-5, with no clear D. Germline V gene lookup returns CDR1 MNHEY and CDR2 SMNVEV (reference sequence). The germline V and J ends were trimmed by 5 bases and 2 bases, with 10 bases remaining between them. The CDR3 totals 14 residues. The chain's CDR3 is CASSTTWGNQPQHF. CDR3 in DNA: TGTGCCAGCAGTACAACATGGGGCAATCAGCCCCAGCATTTT.

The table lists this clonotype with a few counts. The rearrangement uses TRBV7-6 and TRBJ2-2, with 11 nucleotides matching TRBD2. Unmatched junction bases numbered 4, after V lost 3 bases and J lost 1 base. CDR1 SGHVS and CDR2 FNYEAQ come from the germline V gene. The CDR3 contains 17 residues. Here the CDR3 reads CASSFFLAGGNTGELFF. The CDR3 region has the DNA TGTGCCAGCAGCTTTTTCCTAGCGGGAGGGAACACCGGGGAGCTGTTTTTT.

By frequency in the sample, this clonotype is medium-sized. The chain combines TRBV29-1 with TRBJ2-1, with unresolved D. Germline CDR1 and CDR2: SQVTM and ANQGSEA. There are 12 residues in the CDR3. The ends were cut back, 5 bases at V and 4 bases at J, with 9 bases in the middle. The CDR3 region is CSVSQQYNEQFF. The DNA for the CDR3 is TGCAGCGTTTCACAACAATACAATGAGCAGTTCTTC.

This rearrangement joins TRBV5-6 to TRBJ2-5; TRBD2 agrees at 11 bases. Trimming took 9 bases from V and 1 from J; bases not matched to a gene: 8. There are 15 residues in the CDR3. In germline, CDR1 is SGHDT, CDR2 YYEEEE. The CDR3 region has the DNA TGTGCCACCCACTTAGCGGGGGGGACCCAAGAGACCCAGTACTTC. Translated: CATHLAGGTQETQYF.